This passage covers 26 T cell receptor beta chains from one sample sequenced in a study of shared clonotypes between healthy human individuals. The repertoire was sequenced with immunoSEQ multiplex PCR; TCRdb's copy has only in-frame clones and lacks some. The sample has some 2,400,000 clones, 90% to 97% seen once; the top ten hold 0.1% to 0.15%. The specimen was naive CD4+ T cells sorted from blood. Subset reported: CD45RA+ positively selected. The receptors derive from a man younger than 30 in good health.

This chain connects TRBV6-5 to TRBJ1-2, with TRBD1 matching over 8 bases. Germline assignment: CDR1 MNHEY and CDR2 SVGAGI. CDR3 size: 16 residues. V shed 3 bases, J shed 6 bases, and the junction held 12 bases outside the gene matches. The DNA for the CDR3 is TGTGCCAGCAGTTATAAGACAGGGGTTACTAGGGATGGCTACACCTTC. Translating gives CASSYKTGVTRDGYTF.

The chain couples TRBV10-3 to TRBJ1-3, with 7 bases fitting TRBD1. V lost 0 bases and J lost 4; bases outside the gene matches: 6. CDR3 size: 16 residues. Germline V CDR1 and CDR2: ENHRY, SYGVKD. The CDR3 DNA follows: TGTGCCATCAGTGAGTCAGGGACAGTGGGAGGAAACACCATATATTTT. It codes for CAISESGTVGGNTIYF.

As concerns this clone: Distinct nucleotide sequences in the sample also encode this CDR3. The chain uses TRBV2 and TRBJ2-3; possibly TRBD2 for D (6 bases). CDR1 SNHLY and CDR2 FYNNEI come from the germline V gene. V was clipped by 6 bases and J by 3 bases, with 10 bases between them. This CDR3 comprises 13 residues. The CDR3 protein is CASRLAGTDTQYF. As DNA, the CDR3 is TGTGCCAGCAGACTAGCCGGGACAGATACGCAGTATTTT.

Points on this clone: Other DNA sequences in the sample encode the same CDR3. The CDR3 nucleotides read TGTGCCAGCAGTGAAGCTCTTCAGCCCCAGCATTTT. The encoded protein is CASSEALQPQHF. This chain links TRBV6-1 with TRBJ1-5; D is unresolved. This CDR3 region has 12 residues. The V end lost 0 bases, the J end lost 6 bases, and 3 bases lay between the germline ends. Germline V lookup: CDR1 MNHNS, CDR2 SASEGT.

V and J are TRBV5-1 and TRBJ2-3; D gene ambiguous. The CDR3 length is 18 residues. V lost 3 bases and J 4 bases, leaving 24 bases between the germline ends. Germline V gives CDR1 SGHRS, CDR2 YFSETQ. This CDR3 reads CASSSRRPFPLVPDTQYF. CDR3 DNA: TGCGCCAGCAGCTCCCGCAGACCCTTCCCGTTGGTCCCAGATACGCAGTATTTT. Supplemented by reference TRBV5-1 and TRBJ2-3, the full variable domain reads KAGVTQTPRYLIKTRGQQVTLSCSPISGHRSVSWYQQTPGQGLQFLFEYFSETQRNKGNFPGRFSGRQFSNSRSEMNVSTLELGDSALYLCASSSRRPFPLVPDTQYFGPGTRLTVL.

The V gene is TRBV5-4, the J gene TRBJ2-3; 8 positions agree with TRBD2. This CDR3 spans 17 amino acids. Per germline, CDR1 SGHNT and CDR2 YYREEE (reference sequence). Unmatched junction bases numbered 11, after V lost 3 bases and J lost 2 bases. Here the CDR3 reads CASSSRGGRGDTDTQYF. CDR3 in DNA: TGTGCCAGCAGCTCACGGGGTGGGCGGGGGGACACAGATACGCAGTATTTT.

The chain is built from TRBV11-3 and TRBJ1-6, with D unclear. The CDR3 totals 13 residues. The ends were cut back, 0 bases at V and 9 bases at J, with 6 bases in the middle. From germline, CDR1 is SGHNT and CDR2 YENEEA. This CDR3 is CASSLDQISPLHF. Written as DNA, the CDR3 is TGTGCCAGCAGCTTAGATCAGATTTCACCCCTCCACTTT.

The CDR3, as DNA: TGCGCCAGCAGTGAGTTCGGGACAGGGAGGGATACTGAAGCTTTCTTT. The encoded protein is CASSEFGTGRDTEAFF. This chain links TRBV10-1 with TRBJ1-1, with 9 bases that match TRBD1. The CDR3 covers 16 residues. Germline values: CDR1 WNHNN, CDR2 SYGVQD (reference sequence). Trimming took 1 base from V and 5 from J; bases not matched to a gene: 8.

The chain carries TRBV5-5 and TRBJ1-2, with 10 bases fitting TRBD1. With 4 bases clipped from V and 2 bases from J, the junction kept 5 bases outside the gene matches. The CDR3 extends over 15 amino acids. In germline, CDR1 is SGHKS, CDR2 YYEKEE (reference sequence). DNA of the CDR3: TGTGCCAGCAGCACGGTGGGACAGGGGAACTATGGCTACACCTTC. This sequence encodes CASSTVGQGNYGYTF.

The chain recombines TRBV21-1 with TRBJ2-7; TRBD2, as called in the table, went unchecked against the DNA. TRBV21-1 is a pseudogene. This CDR3 spans 16 amino acids. CDR3 bases: TGTGCCAGCAGCAAAGCGGAGGGGTCCCACTCCTACGAGCAGTACTTC. This translates into CASSKAEGSHSYEQYF.

The chain employs TRBV30 and TRBJ1-1; D is perhaps TRBD1 (6 bases). This CDR3 region has 14 residues. Germline lookup yields CDR1 GTSNPN and CDR2 SVGIG (reference sequence). The ends were cut back, 1 base at V and 6 bases at J, with 15 bases in the middle. The DNA for the CDR3 is TGTGCCTGGAGTGGGGACAAACTGAGGGCTGAAGCTTTCTTT. Amino acids: CAWSGDKLRAEAFF.

This clone has a single count. The identical CDR3 is also encoded by other nucleotide sequences in the sample. The rearrangement links TRBV7-2 to TRBJ2-3; maybe TRBD2 (6 bases). V was pared by 2 bases and J by 0 bases, with 9 bases between. The CDR3 covers 15 residues. Germline-derived CDR1 and CDR2 are SGHTA and FQGNSA. The CDR3 coding sequence is TGTGCCAGCAGCTTACTACGGGGGAGCACAGATACGCAGTATTTT. This gives the protein CASSLLRGSTDTQYF.

Comment on this clone: The same CDR3 arises from other DNA sequences in this sample as well. The chain joins TRBV6-6 to TRBJ1-2; no clear D gene. V lost 6 bases, J lost 2 bases, and 10 bases lay in between. Germline V gene data show CDR1 as MNHNY and CDR2 as SVGAGI (reference sequence). The CDR3 consists of 13 residues. CDR3 amino acids: CASSSGSNYGYTF. CDR3 nucleotides: TGTGCCAGCAGCTCGGGCAGCAACTATGGCTACACCTTC.

The chain couples TRBV4-3 to TRBJ2-7, with D perhaps matching TRBD1 (6 bases). V gave up 0 bases and J gave up 3 bases, with 12 bases separating them. CDR3 length: 15 amino acids. From germline, CDR1 is LGHNA and CDR2 YSLEER. CDR3 nucleotide sequence: TGCGCCAGCAGCCAAGAGGGGGCCGGGGACTACGAGCAGTACTTC. Translating it yields CASSQEGAGDYEQYF.

The chain employs TRBV19 and TRBJ2-7; D gene ambiguous. The V end was cut by 3 bases, the J end by 2 bases, with 8 bases between. Germline V gene sequence: CDR1 LNHDA, CDR2 SQIVND (reference sequence). The CDR3 has 13 amino acids. CDR3: CASSMPGTYEQYF. CDR3 nucleotide sequence: TGTGCCAGTAGTATGCCTGGTACCTACGAGCAGTACTTC.

A single count supports this clone. The V gene is TRBV5-6, the J gene TRBJ2-7; no definite D call. The germline V gene encodes CDR1 SGHDT and CDR2 YYEEEE. With 3 bases removed from V and 4 bases from J, the gap between germline ends came to 8 bases. The CDR3 covers 12 residues. The chain's CDR3 is CASSSRRYEQYF. The CDR3 DNA sequence: TGTGCCAGCAGCTCCCGAAGGTACGAGCAGTACTTC.

The CDR3 DNA sequence: TGTGCCAGCAGTGAAGTCAAGAGGTGGCAGGGTGACCAGCCCCAGCATTTT. As protein: CASSEVKRWQGDQPQHF. The chain has TRBV6-1 and TRBJ1-5; weak D call: TRBD1 (5 bases). The ends were cut back, 1 base at V and 7 bases at J, with 20 bases in the middle. The CDR3 extends over 17 amino acids. Germline CDR1 is MNHNS and CDR2 is SASEGT.

The V call is TRBV6-1, the J call TRBJ2-2; D is unresolved. Trimming took 7 bases from V and 2 from J, leaving 8 bases between them. This CDR3 is built from 13 residues. CDR1 is MNHNS and CDR2 is SASEGT in the germline V gene. The CDR3 loop reads CASNRENTGELFF. The CDR3 bases are TGTGCCAGCAATCGAGAAAACACCGGGGAGCTGTTTTTT.

The chain links TRBV2 to TRBJ2-2, with TRBD2 matching 7 bases. Per germline, CDR1 SNHLY and CDR2 FYNNEI. Trimming took 5 bases from V and 2 from J; bases not matched to a gene: 8. CDR3 length: 16 residues. CDR3 nucleotides: TGTGCCAGCAGTCAAAGGGGAGGGATAAACACCGGGGAGCTGTTTTTT. Its protein is CASSQRGGINTGELFF.

This clone has just one count. The V call is TRBV5-1, the J call TRBJ2-2, with TRBD2 matching 8 bases. CDR3 length equals 15 residues. With V trimmed by 1 base and J by 6 bases, 5 bases remained unmatched. Germline CDR1 reads SGHRS; CDR2 reads YFSETQ. The CDR3 protein is CASSLSGSVAGELFF. Here the CDR3 DNA reads TGCGCCAGCAGCTTGAGCGGGAGCGTCGCCGGGGAGCTGTTTTTT.

The chain combines TRBV7-2 with TRBJ1-4; D uncertain. The germline V gene has CDR1 SGHTA and CDR2 FQGNSA. Trimming shortened V by 5 bases and J by 3 bases, and 13 bases separated the two germline ends. The CDR3 loop spans 15 amino acids. The CDR3 here is CASSDFPLANEKLFF. The CDR3 DNA sequence: TGTGCCAGCAGCGACTTTCCCCTCGCTAATGAAAAACTGTTTTTT.

The J gene is TRBJ1-3, the V gene TRBV19; D gene uncertain. The CDR3 is 14 amino acids. V lost 4 bases to trimming and J lost 0 bases, with 7 bases between them. Germline V CDR1 and CDR2: LNHDA, SQIVND (reference sequence). Written as DNA, the CDR3 is TGTGCCAGTAGTAACTCGGACTCTGGAAACACCATATATTTT. This gives the protein CASSNSDSGNTIYF.

The genes are TRBV5-5 and TRBJ2-1, with 7 bases lining up with TRBD1. Trimming at V came to 5 bases and at J to 2 bases, leaving 7 bases not matched to a gene. Germline lookup yields CDR1 SGHKS and CDR2 YYEKEE (reference sequence). The CDR3 extends over 15 amino acids. This chain's CDR3 is CASRSPGTAYNEQFF. CDR3 nucleotide sequence: TGTGCCAGCAGATCCCCAGGGACAGCCTACAATGAGCAGTTCTTC.

The CDR3 region has the DNA TGTGCCAGCAGCCATGATAAGGGCGGCAAGCAGTACTTC. Translating gives CASSHDKGGKQYF. The chain uses TRBV5-4 and TRBJ2-7; D remains unclear. The CDR3 is 13 residues long. Trimming took 4 bases from V and 8 from J, leaving 16 bases between them. Germline CDR1 reads SGHNT; CDR2 reads YYREEE (reference sequence).

The rearrangement joins TRBV27 to TRBJ1-1, with 8 bases matching TRBD1. Per the germline V gene, CDR1 is MNHEY and CDR2 is SMNVEV (reference sequence). This CDR3 has 17 residues. J gave up 5 bases and V 3 bases, and 14 bases lay outside the gene matches. The CDR3 DNA reads TGTGCCAGCAGTTTCCGCCCCCAGGGGGCGACGCGAACTGAAGCTTTCTTT. It specifies CASSFRPQGATRTEAFF.

This clone was observed once. The V and J genes are TRBV6-1 and TRBJ1-1, with a possible D match to TRBD1 (6 bases). CDR1 is MNHNS and CDR2 is SASEGT in the germline V gene. V was pared by 8 bases and J by 0 bases, with 10 bases between. This CDR3 contains 13 residues. In DNA form, the CDR3 reads TGTGCCAGCGTTCGGGACATGAACACTGAAGCTTTCTTT. It encodes CASVRDMNTEAFF.